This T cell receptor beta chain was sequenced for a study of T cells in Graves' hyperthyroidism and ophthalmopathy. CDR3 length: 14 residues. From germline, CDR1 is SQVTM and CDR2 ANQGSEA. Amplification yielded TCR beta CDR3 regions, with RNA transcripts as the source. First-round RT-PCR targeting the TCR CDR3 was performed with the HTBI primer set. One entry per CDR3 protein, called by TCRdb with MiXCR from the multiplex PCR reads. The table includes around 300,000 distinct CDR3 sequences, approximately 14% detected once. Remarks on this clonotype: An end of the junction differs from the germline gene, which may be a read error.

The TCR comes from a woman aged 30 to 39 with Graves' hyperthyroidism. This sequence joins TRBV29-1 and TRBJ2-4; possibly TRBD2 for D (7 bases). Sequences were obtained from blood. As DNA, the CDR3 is TGCAGCGTTTTAGGGGGGGTTTCGGAAAACACTCAGTACTTC. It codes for CSVLGGVSENTQYF.